The 26 T cell receptor beta chains reported below all come from one sample, sequenced in a study of T cells in Graves' hyperthyroidism and ophthalmopathy. The TCR beta CDR3 regions underwent amplification using RNA transcripts as the source. Initially, a first-round RT-PCR of the TCR CDR3 employed the HTBI primer set. A single record per CDR3 protein comes from TCRdb applying MiXCR to the multiplex PCR reads. The data contain about 530,000 distinct CDR3 sequences, roughly a sixth of them seen just once; the ten biggest clones take up roughly 15%. Sequenced: blood. The receptors here all came from a young woman with Graves' ophthalmopathy.

This clonotype was picked up a small number of times. The chain has TRBV12-3 or TRBV12-4 and TRBJ1-5; D is possibly TRBD1 (6 bases). Trimming took off 7 bases at V and 5 bases at J, with 12 bases between the two ends. The length of the CDR3 is 13 residues. The CDR3 loop is CASINREDQPQHF. The CDR3 coding sequence is TGTGCCAGCATAAACAGGGAGGATCAGCCCCAGCATTTT.

This clonotype has at least ten counts. This chain uses TRBV13 with TRBJ2-7; D is unresolved. Trimming stripped 5 bases from V and 4 bases from J, with 21 bases between. Germline values: CDR1 PRHDT, CDR2 FYEKMQ (reference sequence). The CDR3 runs to 16 residues. CDR3: CASSGKTSELSYEQYF. The CDR3 DNA reads as TGTGCCAGCAGCGGTAAGACCTCGGAGCTCTCGTACGAGCAGTACTTC.

With regard to this clonotype: This sequence may be a read error, since a much larger clone differs from it by one base. The rearrangement links TRBV7-2 to TRBJ2-1; 9 nucleotides align to TRBD1. The CDR3 runs to 13 residues. V gave up 7 bases and J gave up 7 bases; unmatched junction bases: 5. Germline V gene lookup returns CDR1 SGHTA and CDR2 FQGNSA. CDR3 amino acids: CASIGQGRNEQFF. In DNA, the CDR3 is TGTGCCAGCATAGGACAGGGGAGGAATGAGCAGTTCTTC.

This clonotype was detected ten times or more. V is TRBV28 and J is TRBJ1-1, with unresolved D. Germline V gene data show CDR1 as MDHEN and CDR2 as SYDVKM. The CDR3 loop spans 14 amino acids. The V gene lost 0 bases and the J gene lost 1 base, with 6 bases spanning the gap. CDR3 DNA: TGTGCCAGCAGTTTATGGCTCAGGAACACTGAAGCTTTCTTT. It encodes CASSLWLRNTEAFF.

The rearrangement links TRBV9 to TRBJ1-5, with D unclear. The CDR3 extends over 14 amino acids. The germline gives CDR1 SGDLS, CDR2 YYNGEE. V shed 0 bases and J shed 5 bases, with 9 bases lying between them. The chain's CDR3 is CASSVGWGDQPQHF. CDR3 coding DNA: TGTGCCAGCAGCGTAGGGTGGGGAGATCAGCCCCAGCATTTT.

The chain employs TRBV5-1 and TRBJ2-7; 10 bases are a match to TRBD2. The CDR3 sequence is 19 residues long. CDR1 and CDR2 (germline): SGHRS, YFSETQ. The V gene end was trimmed by 4 bases and the J gene end by 5 bases; junction bases not matched to a gene: 21. The CDR3 DNA follows: TGCGCCAGCAGCCCCTCAGGTAAGGTAGCGGGGGGCTTGGGCCACGAGCAGTACTTC. Protein: CASSPSGKVAGGLGHEQYF.

This clonotype showed up many times. The chain couples TRBV7-2 to TRBJ2-5, with a weak D call TRBD2 (6 bases). The CDR3 runs 15 residues. Trimming took 2 bases from V and 5 from J, leaving 15 bases between them. CDR1 and CDR2 from the germline V gene are SGHTA and FQGNSA. As DNA, the CDR3 is TGTGCCAGCAGCTTATGGGGCGGCGGGGAGGAGACCCAGTACTTC. It is translated as CASSLWGGGEETQYF.

This clonotype was recorded at least ten times. The chain has TRBV12-5 and TRBJ2-5; weak D call: TRBD1 (5 bases). The CDR3 is made up of 20 amino acids. The germline V gene encodes CDR1 LGHNT and CDR2 FRNRAP. Trimming took off 6 bases at V and 3 bases at J, with 32 bases between the two ends. The CDR3 spells CASGPRNGPKKTLGEETQYF. The CDR3, as DNA: TGTGCTAGTGGCCCCAGGAACGGACCCAAAAAAACGCTAGGGGAAGAGACCCAGTACTTC.

This clonotype occurred a few times. The rearrangement links TRBV20-1 to TRBJ2-1; 8 bases map to TRBD2. This CDR3 has 15 residues. CDR1 and CDR2 (germline): DFQATT, SNEGSKA (reference sequence). The junction had 8 bases not matched to a gene; V was cut back by 7 bases and J by 0 bases. For the CDR3, the DNA is TGCAGTGTGTGGCGAGCGGGAGACTCCTACAATGAGCAGTTCTTC. Residues: CSVWRAGDSYNEQFF.

Comment on this clonotype: The germline gene is not matched at one end of the junction; a read error may be the cause. This chain connects TRBV11-3 to TRBJ2-1; D possibly uses TRBD1 or TRBD2 (5 bases each). CDR3 length: 15 residues. Germline CDR1 reads SGHNT; CDR2 reads YENEEA. The CDR3 bases are TGCGCCAGCAGCCAAACGACGGGGCTGAACAATGAGCAGTTCTTC. Its translation is CASSQTTGLNNEQFF.

This clonotype has at least ten counts. This chain connects TRBV7-6 to TRBJ1-2; D uncertain. Germline CDR1 SGHVS, CDR2 FNYEAQ. Trimming removed 5 bases at V and 8 bases at J, with 18 bases between. The CDR3 is made up of 14 amino acids. CDR3 sequence (DNA): TGTGCCAGCAGCACTCTATCCCGGACGGGGGGCTACACCTTC. Residues: CASSTLSRTGGYTF. Full variable domain (rest looked up from reference TRBV7-6 and TRBJ1-2): GAGVSQSPRYKVTKRGQDVALRCDPISGHVSLYWYRQALGQGPEFLTYFNYEAQQDKSGLPNDRFSAERPEGSISTLTIQRTEQRDSAMYRCASSTLSRTGGYTFGSGTRLTVV.

At least ten counts were recorded for this clonotype. The chain joins TRBV7-3 to TRBJ2-2; D gene ambiguous. This CDR3 has 13 residues. V lost 4 bases to trimming and J lost 4 bases, with 7 bases between them. CDR1 and CDR2 from the germline V gene are SGHTA and FQGTGA. CDR3 amino acids: CASSSVITGELFF. The CDR3 bases are TGTGCCAGCAGCTCCGTTATCACCGGGGAGCTGTTTTTT. Filled out from reference TRBV7-3 and TRBJ2-2, the complete variable domain reads GAGVSQTPSNKVTEKGKYVELRCDPISGHTALYWYRQSLGQGPEFLIYFQGTGAADDSGLPNDRFFAVRPEGSVSTLKIQRTERGDSAVYLCASSSVITGELFFGEGSRLTVL.

This clonotype has a count of ten or more. The chain carries TRBV27 and TRBJ2-7; no clear D gene. The V gene's germline CDR1 is MNHEY and CDR2 SMNVEV (reference sequence). Between the trimmed V and J ends, which lost 8 bases and 0 bases, there was a span of 17 bases. This CDR3 has 15 residues. The CDR3 sequence is CASAARLESSYEQYF. CDR3 in DNA: TGTGCCAGCGCCGCCCGGCTAGAAAGCTCCTACGAGCAGTACTTC.

This clonotype was detected ten times or more. Mismatch with germline at one junction end may stem from a read error. V and J are TRBV7-9 and TRBJ1-2; D not certain. The CDR3 has 12 amino acids. CDR1 and CDR2 from the germline V gene are SEHNR and FQNEAQ (reference sequence). The CDR3 loop is CASSLGSYGYTF. Written as DNA, the CDR3 is TGTGCCAGCAGTTTAGGGAGCTATGGCTACACCTTC.

The sample holds many counts of this clonotype. V gene TRBV7-2 combines with J gene TRBJ2-1, with 8 bases lining up with TRBD1. Germline trimming cut 5 bases from V and 3 bases from J; bases unmatched to any gene: 3. CDR1 is SGHTA, CDR2 FQGNSA, per germline. The CDR3 consists of 14 residues. For the CDR3, the DNA is TGTGCCAGCAGCGGTGGACAGGGCTACAATGAGCAGTTCTTC. As protein: CASSGGQGYNEQFF.

The CDR3, as DNA: TGTGCCATTACGAAGAGCGGGAGAGTCGCAGATACGCAGTATTTT. Translation gives CAITKSGRVADTQYF. This chain uses TRBV19 with TRBJ2-3; TRBD2 matches 8 bases. The CDR3 runs 15 residues. The germline V gene encodes CDR1 LNHDA and CDR2 SQIVND (reference sequence). The V segment lost 10 bases and the J segment 4 bases; nucleotides outside the gene matches: 13. Combining the CDR3 with reference TRBV19 and TRBJ2-3 gives the whole variable domain DGGITQSPKYLFRKEGQNVTLSCEQNLNHDAMYWYRQDPGQGLRLIYYSQIVNDFQKGDIAEGYSVSREKKESFPLTVTSAQKNPTAFYLCAITKSGRVADTQYFGPGTRLTVL.

In this sample, this clonotype turned up many times. This chain joins TRBV7-9 and TRBJ1-1, with 7 bases matching TRBD1. The CDR3 has 15 amino acids. The germline gives CDR1 SEHNR, CDR2 FQNEAQ (reference sequence). Trimming took 4 bases from V and 1 from J; bases not matched to a gene: 6. DNA of the CDR3: TGTGCCAGCAGCTCTGACAGGGACTCGAACACTGAAGCTTTCTTT. It yields the protein CASSSDRDSNTEAFF.

This clonotype has ten or more counts. V is TRBV9 and J is TRBJ2-1; D might be TRBD1 (5 bases). V was cut by 1 base and J by 0 bases, with 8 bases left in between. There are 15 residues in the CDR3. The germline gives CDR1 SGDLS, CDR2 YYNGEE. The CDR3 DNA is TGTGCCAGCAGCGTATATAGGGGCTCCTACAATGAGCAGTTCTTC. Its protein product is CASSVYRGSYNEQFF.

This rearrangement joins TRBV19 to TRBJ2-2; TRBD1 agrees at 7 bases. CDR1 and CDR2 from the germline V gene are LNHDA and SQIVND (reference sequence). The J segment lost 4 bases and the V segment lost 8 bases, leaving 4 bases of the junction unmatched. The CDR3 is made up of 13 amino acids. CDR3 coding DNA: TGTGCCAGTCGCACAGGGGCCACCGGGGAGCTGTTTTTT. It codes for CASRTGATGELFF.

The chain has TRBV10-3 and TRBJ1-3, with D perhaps matching TRBD1 (6 bases). Germline values: CDR1 ENHRY, CDR2 SYGVKD. The V end lost 0 bases, the J end lost 0 bases, and 9 bases lay between the germline ends. This CDR3 has 16 residues. CDR3: CAISESEDSSGNTIYF. The CDR3 coding sequence is TGTGCCATCAGTGAGTCAGAGGACAGCTCTGGAAACACCATATATTTT.

This clonotype turned up a few times. This sequence may be a read error, since a much larger clone differs from it by one base. The V and J genes are TRBV7-2 and TRBJ2-3; D possibly corresponds to TRBD2 (6 bases). The germline CDR1 and CDR2 sequences are SGHTA and FQGNSA. The V and J ends lost 3 bases and 4 bases respectively, with 11 bases between them. CDR3 size: 14 residues. The CDR3 loop reads CASSFGGDADTQYF. As DNA, the CDR3 is TGTGCCAGCAGCTTCGGGGGAGATGCAGATACGCAGTATTTT.

This clonotype occurred a few times. V and J are TRBV2 and TRBJ2-2; 10 bases fit TRBD2. Germline CDR1 SNHLY, CDR2 FYNNEI. The CDR3 spans 15 residues. J lost 4 bases, V lost 6 bases, and 5 bases had no gene match. For the CDR3, the DNA is TGTGCCAGCAGCGGAGCGGGGGGGGGCACCGGGGAGCTGTTTTTT. Its translation: CASSGAGGGTGELFF.

There are a few counts of this clonotype. J is TRBJ2-7 and V is TRBV3-1; D uncertain. This CDR3 contains 12 residues. Trimming left V 1 base short and J 6 bases short, with 7 bases between. Germline-derived CDR1 and CDR2 are LGHDT and YNNKEL (reference sequence). CDR3 region: CASSQVWGEQYF. The CDR3 coding sequence is TGTGCCAGCAGCCAAGTGTGGGGCGAGCAGTACTTC.

J is TRBJ1-1 and V is TRBV2; no firm D call. The CDR3 is 15 residues long. CDR1 SNHLY and CDR2 FYNNEI come from the germline V gene. V dropped 4 bases and J dropped 1 base, with 13 bases sitting between them. The CDR3 bases are TGTGCCAGCAGTGCTCTCGGTCTAGGGAACACTGAAGCTTTCTTT. Translating gives CASSALGLGNTEAFF.

This clonotype turned up a few times. The chain links TRBV3-1 to TRBJ1-3; D gene uncertain. The CDR3 sequence is 13 residues long. From germline, CDR1 is LGHDT and CDR2 YNNKEL (reference sequence). The germline V and J ends were trimmed by 0 bases and 5 bases, with 5 bases remaining between them. DNA for the CDR3: TGTGCCAGCAGCCAAGAGGGAAGAAACACCATATATTTT. It codes for CASSQEGRNTIYF. The full variable domain, its missing parts supplied by reference TRBV3-1 and TRBJ1-3, is DTAVSQTPKYLVTQMGNDKSIKCEQNLGHDTMYWYKQDSKKFLKIMFSYNNKELIINETVPNRFSPKSPDKAHLNLHINSLELGDSAVYFCASSQEGRNTIYFGEGSWLTVV.

This rearrangement joins TRBV4-1 to TRBJ1-4, with 7 positions matching TRBD1. CDR3 length: 14 amino acids. The ends lost 3 bases at V and 7 bases at J; junction bases unmatched: 5. From germline, CDR1 is MGHRA and CDR2 YSYEKL. For the CDR3, the DNA is TGCGCCAGCAGCCAGCCGGGACAGCGTGAAAAACTGTTTTTT. Translation: CASSQPGQREKLFF.